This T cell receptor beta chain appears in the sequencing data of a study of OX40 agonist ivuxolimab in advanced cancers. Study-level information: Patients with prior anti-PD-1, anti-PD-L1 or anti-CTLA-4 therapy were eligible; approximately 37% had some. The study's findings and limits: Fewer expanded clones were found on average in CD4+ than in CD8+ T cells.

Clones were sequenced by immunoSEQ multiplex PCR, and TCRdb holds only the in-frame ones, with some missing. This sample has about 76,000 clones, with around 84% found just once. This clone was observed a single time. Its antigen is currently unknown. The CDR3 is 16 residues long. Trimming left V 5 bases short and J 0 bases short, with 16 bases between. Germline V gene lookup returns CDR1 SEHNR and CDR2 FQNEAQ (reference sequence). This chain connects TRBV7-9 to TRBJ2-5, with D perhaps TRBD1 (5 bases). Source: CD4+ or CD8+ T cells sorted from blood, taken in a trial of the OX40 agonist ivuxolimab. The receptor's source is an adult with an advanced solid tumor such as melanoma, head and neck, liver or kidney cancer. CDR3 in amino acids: CASSRQTRTYQETQYF. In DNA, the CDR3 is TGTGCCAGCAGCCGACAGACCAGAACATACCAAGAGACCCAGTACTTC.